Listed below are T cell receptor beta chains from one sample, sequenced in a study of shared clonotypes between healthy human individuals. Sequencing used immunoSEQ multiplex PCR; TCRdb keeps in-frame clones, though not all of them. The sample holds about 2.1 million clones; 80% to 95% are singletons and the top ten take around 1.7%. The sample was naive CD8+ T cells from PBMCs. These receptors originate from a man younger than 35 in good health. Some clones in this sample may be carry-over from other donors' samples. Each CDR3 is given without its conserved first and last residue. Fields, in order: J gene, clone size, V gene, CDR3 protein. Some rows have no size entry. The others give once, few or many, or a class for an expanded clone.

j_gene: TRBJ1-1
abundance: .
v_gene: TRBV27
CDR3aa: ASSLGLMRVNTEAF

j_gene: TRBJ1-5
abundance: .
v_gene: TRBV19
CDR3aa: ASSLRTGHQPQH

j_gene: TRBJ2-7
abundance: .
v_gene: TRBV28
CDR3aa: ASTKGTSPSYEQY

j_gene: TRBJ2-1
abundance: once
v_gene: TRBV7-9
CDR3aa: ASSQPGQGPSNNEQF

j_gene: TRBJ1-2
abundance: .
v_gene: TRBV2
CDR3aa: ASKGGPRAEGYT

j_gene: TRBJ2-3
abundance: .
v_gene: TRBV5-6
CDR3aa: ASSQGGTSRPDTQY

j_gene: TRBJ2-7
abundance: .
v_gene: TRBV28
CDR3aa: ASRLIRDWTYEQY

j_gene: TRBJ2-7
abundance: .
v_gene: TRBV6-5
CDR3aa: ASSFGSAYEQY

j_gene: TRBJ2-7
abundance: .
v_gene: TRBV9
CDR3aa: ASSGLADSYEQY

j_gene: TRBJ1-2
abundance: .
v_gene: TRBV27
CDR3aa: ASGPGQGDYGYT

j_gene: TRBJ2-5
abundance: .
v_gene: TRBV5-1
CDR3aa: ASSGTSQLIETQY

j_gene: TRBJ2-1
abundance: .
v_gene: TRBV27
CDR3aa: ASSFGQLLYNEQF

j_gene: TRBJ2-7
abundance: .
v_gene: TRBV27
CDR3aa: ASSPQDISYEQY

j_gene: TRBJ1-4
abundance: .
v_gene: TRBV6-5
CDR3aa: ASDRGTNEKLF

j_gene: TRBJ2-1
abundance: .
v_gene: TRBV10-3
CDR3aa: AISDPHNEQF

j_gene: TRBJ2-7
abundance: once
v_gene: TRBV9
CDR3aa: ASSGQDRTYEQY

j_gene: TRBJ2-7
abundance: once
v_gene: TRBV4-3
CDR3aa: ASRMEPTPIYEQY

j_gene: TRBJ2-7
abundance: .
v_gene: TRBV7-6
CDR3aa: ASSLAEVREQY

j_gene: TRBJ2-7
abundance: .
v_gene: TRBV19
CDR3aa: ASAGTVDYEQY

j_gene: TRBJ2-7
abundance: .
v_gene: TRBV7-9
CDR3aa: ASSDITGGRDEQY

j_gene: TRBJ2-1
abundance: .
v_gene: TRBV7-8
CDR3aa: ASSPRGSEQF

j_gene: TRBJ2-1
abundance: .
v_gene: TRBV6-5
CDR3aa: ASSYGTGTHNEQF

j_gene: TRBJ1-1
abundance: .
v_gene: TRBV9
CDR3aa: ASSGKAGPLAEAF

j_gene: TRBJ2-7
abundance: .
v_gene: TRBV30
CDR3aa: AWSVLHGHEQY

j_gene: TRBJ2-1
abundance: .
v_gene: TRBV30
CDR3aa: AWGGPGLATYNEQF

j_gene: TRBJ2-7
abundance: .
v_gene: TRBV5-4
CDR3aa: ASSLGLYEQY

j_gene: TRBJ2-7
abundance: .
v_gene: TRBV5-3
CDR3aa: ARSLNYGSYEQY

j_gene: TRBJ1-1
abundance: .
v_gene: TRBV7-8
CDR3aa: ASSPWTLNTEAF

j_gene: TRBJ1-1
abundance: .
v_gene: TRBV12-5
CDR3aa: ASGLAPEPGQRNTEAF

j_gene: TRBJ1-2
abundance: few
v_gene: TRBV6-5
CDR3aa: ASSYSPGPYGYT

j_gene: TRBJ2-7
abundance: .
v_gene: TRBV13
CDR3aa: ASTLKRGGSYEQY

j_gene: TRBJ2-3
abundance: .
v_gene: TRBV13
CDR3aa: ASSLGGRGTDTQY

j_gene: TRBJ2-1
abundance: .
v_gene: TRBV4-2
CDR3aa: ASSQVSRDNEQF

j_gene: TRBJ1-2
abundance: .
v_gene: TRBV11-2
CDR3aa: ASSLDRLSRVDGYT

j_gene: TRBJ1-1
abundance: once
v_gene: TRBV27
CDR3aa: ASSYGGWGTEAF

j_gene: TRBJ2-1
abundance: .
v_gene: TRBV7-8
CDR3aa: ASSLRGSNNEQF

j_gene: TRBJ2-1
abundance: .
v_gene: TRBV2
CDR3aa: ASSGWDSYNEQF

j_gene: TRBJ2-3
abundance: .
v_gene: TRBV9
CDR3aa: ASSVGAGSSDTQY

j_gene: TRBJ2-5
abundance: .
v_gene: TRBV11-2
CDR3aa: ASSLDHGERQETQY

j_gene: TRBJ1-2
abundance: few
v_gene: TRBV28
CDR3aa: ASSPLGTDPNYGYT

j_gene: TRBJ2-2
abundance: .
v_gene: TRBV6-5
CDR3aa: ASSYAEGNTGELF

j_gene: TRBJ1-1
abundance: .
v_gene: TRBV19
CDR3aa: ASSRRQGPNTEAF

j_gene: TRBJ2-7
abundance: once
v_gene: TRBV28
CDR3aa: ASSLWDRGSLEQY